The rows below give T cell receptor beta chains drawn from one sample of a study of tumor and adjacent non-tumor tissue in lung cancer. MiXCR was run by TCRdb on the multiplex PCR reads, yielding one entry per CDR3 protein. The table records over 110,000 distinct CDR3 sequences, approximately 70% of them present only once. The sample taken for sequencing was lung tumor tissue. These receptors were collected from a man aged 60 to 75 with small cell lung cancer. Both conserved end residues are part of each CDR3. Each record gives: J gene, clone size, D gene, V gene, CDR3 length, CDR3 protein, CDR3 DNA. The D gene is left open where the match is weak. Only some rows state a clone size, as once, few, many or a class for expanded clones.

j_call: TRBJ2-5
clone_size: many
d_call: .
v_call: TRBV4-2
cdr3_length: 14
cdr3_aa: CASSHPDHKETQYF
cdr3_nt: TGTGCCAGCAGCCACCCTGACCACAAAGAGACCCAGTACTTC

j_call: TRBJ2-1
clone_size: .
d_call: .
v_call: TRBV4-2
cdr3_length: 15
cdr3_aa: CTSSQEGLVYNEQFF
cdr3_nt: TGTACCAGTAGCCAAGAGGGCCTAGTTTACAATGAGCAGTTCTTC

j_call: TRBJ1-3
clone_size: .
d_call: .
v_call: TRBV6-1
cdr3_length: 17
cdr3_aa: CASSEVLGASSGNTICF
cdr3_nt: TGTGCCAGCAGTGAAGTTCTTGGGGCGAGCTCTGGAAACACCATATGTTTT

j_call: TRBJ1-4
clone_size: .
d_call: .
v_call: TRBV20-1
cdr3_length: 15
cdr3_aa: CSTTLDRDTNEKLFF
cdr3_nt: TGCAGTACTACCCTAGACAGAGACACTAATGAAAAACTGTTTTTT

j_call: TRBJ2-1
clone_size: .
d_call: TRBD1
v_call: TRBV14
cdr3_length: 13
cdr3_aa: CPSSQYRGDEQFF
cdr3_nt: TGTCCCAGCAGCCAATACAGGGGAGATGAGCAGTTCTTC

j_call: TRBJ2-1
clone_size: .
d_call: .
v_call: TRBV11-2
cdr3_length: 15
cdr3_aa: CTSSLGPQMRFEQFF
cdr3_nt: TGTACCAGCAGCTTAGGCCCCCAGATGAGGTTTGAGCAGTTCTTC

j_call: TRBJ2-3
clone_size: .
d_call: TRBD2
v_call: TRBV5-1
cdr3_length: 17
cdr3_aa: CANSGGLAGVTADTQYF
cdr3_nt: TGCGCCAACAGCGGGGGACTAGCGGGAGTCACCGCAGATACGCAGTACTTT

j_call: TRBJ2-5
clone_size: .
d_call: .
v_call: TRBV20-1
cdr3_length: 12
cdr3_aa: CSASYRGETQYF
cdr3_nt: TGCAGTGCTAGTTACAGAGGAGAGACCCAGTACTTC

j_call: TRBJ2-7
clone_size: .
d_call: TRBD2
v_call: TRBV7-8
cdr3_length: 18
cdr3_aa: CASSRGLAGTAGSYEQYF
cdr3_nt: TGTGCCAGCAGCCGAGGACTAGCGGGAACCGCTGGCTCCTACGAGCAGTACTTC

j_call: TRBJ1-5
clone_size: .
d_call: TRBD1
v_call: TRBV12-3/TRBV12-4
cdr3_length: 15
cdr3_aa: CASSLRDSVNQPQHF
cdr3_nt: TGTGCCAGCAGTTTAAGGGACAGCGTAAATCAGCCCCAGCATTTT

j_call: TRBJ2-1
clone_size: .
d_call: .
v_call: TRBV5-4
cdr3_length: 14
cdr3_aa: CASGLGAAYNEQFF
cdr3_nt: TGCGCCAGCGGCTTGGGGGCGGCCTACAATGAGCAGTTCTTC

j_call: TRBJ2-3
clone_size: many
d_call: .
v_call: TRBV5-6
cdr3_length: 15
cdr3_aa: CASSAGLWLGDTQYF
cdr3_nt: TGTGCCAGCAGCGCGGGCCTGTGGCTAGGGGATACGCAGTATTTT

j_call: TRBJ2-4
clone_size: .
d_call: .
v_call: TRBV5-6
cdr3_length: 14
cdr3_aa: CASSLGRGGNIQYF
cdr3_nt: TGTGCCAGCAGCTTGGGTAGAGGGGGAAACATTCAGTACTTC

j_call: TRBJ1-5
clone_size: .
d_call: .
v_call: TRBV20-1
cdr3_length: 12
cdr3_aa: CSASFLDQPQHF
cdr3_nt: TGCAGTGCTAGCTTCTTAGATCAGCCCCAACATTTT

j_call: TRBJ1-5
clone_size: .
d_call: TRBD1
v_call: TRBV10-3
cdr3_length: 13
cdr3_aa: CAIRGQANQPQHF
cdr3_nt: TGTGCCATCAGGGGACAGGCTAATCAGCCCCAGCATTTT

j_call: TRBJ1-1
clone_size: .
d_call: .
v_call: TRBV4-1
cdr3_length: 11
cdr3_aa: CASSQDREAFF
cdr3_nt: TGCGCCAGCAGCCAAGACAGGGAAGCTTTCTTT

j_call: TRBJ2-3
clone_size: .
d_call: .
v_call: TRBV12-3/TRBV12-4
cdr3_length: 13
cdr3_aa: CASRGNVTYTQYF
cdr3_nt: TGTGCCAGCAGAGGGAACGTCACATATACGCAGTATTTT

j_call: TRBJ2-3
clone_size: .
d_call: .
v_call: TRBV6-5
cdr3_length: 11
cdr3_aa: CASCSWNTQYF
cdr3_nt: TGTGCCAGCTGTTCTTGGAATACGCAGTATTTT

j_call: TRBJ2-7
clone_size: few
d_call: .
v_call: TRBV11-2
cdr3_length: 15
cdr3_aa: CAGSLAASRFYEQYF
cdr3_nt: TGTGCCGGCAGCTTAGCGGCCTCCAGGTTCTACGAGCAGTACTTC

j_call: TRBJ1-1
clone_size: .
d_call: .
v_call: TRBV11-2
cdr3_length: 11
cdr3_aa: CAGSPSRLAFF
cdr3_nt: TGTGCCGGCAGCCCCTCTAGGCTAGCTTTCTTT

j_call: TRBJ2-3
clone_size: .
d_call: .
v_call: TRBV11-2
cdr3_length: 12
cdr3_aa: CAISPNLGTQYF
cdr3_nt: TGTGCCATCAGCCCGAACTTGGGTACGCAGTATTTT

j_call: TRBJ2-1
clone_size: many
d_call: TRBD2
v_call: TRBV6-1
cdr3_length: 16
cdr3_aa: CASRSEGTSAYNEQFF
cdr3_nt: TGTGCCAGCAGATCGGAGGGGACTAGCGCTTACAATGAGCAGTTCTTC

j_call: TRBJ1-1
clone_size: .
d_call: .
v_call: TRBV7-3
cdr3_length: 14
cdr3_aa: CTCSLSGGNTEAFF
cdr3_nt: TGTACCTGCAGCCTTTCGGGGGGAAACACCGAAGCTTTCTTT

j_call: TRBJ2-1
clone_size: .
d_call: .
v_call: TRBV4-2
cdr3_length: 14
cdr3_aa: CASSPEDSYNGQLF
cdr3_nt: TGTGCCAGCAGTCCCGAGGATTCCTACAATGGGCAGCTCTTC

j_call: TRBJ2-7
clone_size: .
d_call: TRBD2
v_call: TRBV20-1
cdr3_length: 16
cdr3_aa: CSATLLAGVGVGEQYF
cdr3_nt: TGCAGTGCTACCCTCCTAGCGGGAGTAGGGGTAGGCGAGCAGTACTTC

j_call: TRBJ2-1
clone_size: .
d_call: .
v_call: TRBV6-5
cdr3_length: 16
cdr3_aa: CTSSSLSGGSYNEQFF
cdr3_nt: TGTACCAGCAGTTCCCTGAGCGGAGGCTCCTACAATGAGCAGTTCTTC

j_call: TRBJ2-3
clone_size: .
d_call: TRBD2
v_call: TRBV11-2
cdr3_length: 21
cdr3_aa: CASSSTLRSGREPGFTDTQYF
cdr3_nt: TGTGCCAGCAGCTCTACCCTCCGTAGCGGGAGGGAACCCGGCTTCACAGATACGCAGTATTTT

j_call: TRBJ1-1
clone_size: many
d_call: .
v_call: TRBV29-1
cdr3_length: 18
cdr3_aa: CSVEVGRNPLLGNTEAFF
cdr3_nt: TGCAGCGTTGAAGTAGGCCGGAATCCGTTACTGGGGAACACTGAAGCTTTCTTT

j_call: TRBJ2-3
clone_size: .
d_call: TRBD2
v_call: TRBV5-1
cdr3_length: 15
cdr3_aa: CASIIGLAEGDRQYF
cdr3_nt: TGCGCCAGCATCATCGGACTAGCGGAGGGAGATAGGCAGTATTTT

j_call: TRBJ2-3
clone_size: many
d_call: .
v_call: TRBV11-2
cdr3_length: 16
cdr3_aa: CASSLSHASGTDTQYF
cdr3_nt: TGTGCCAGCAGCTTATCCCACGCTAGCGGCACAGATACGCAGTATTTT

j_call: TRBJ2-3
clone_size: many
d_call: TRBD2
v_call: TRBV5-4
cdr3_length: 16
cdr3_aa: CASSFGGLAGSDTQYF
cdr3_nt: TGTGCCAGCAGCTTCGGGGGACTAGCGGGATCGGATACGCAGTATTTT

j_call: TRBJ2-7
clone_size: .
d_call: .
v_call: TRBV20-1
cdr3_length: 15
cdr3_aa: CSARDLSRNSHEQYF
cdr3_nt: TGCAGTGCTAGAGATCTCAGCAGGAACTCCCACGAGCAGTACTTC

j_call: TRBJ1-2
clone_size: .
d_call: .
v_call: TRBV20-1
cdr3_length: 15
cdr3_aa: CSARTRTPEDYGYTF
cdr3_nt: TGCAGTGCTAGAACACGGACCCCGGAGGACTATGGCTACACCTTC

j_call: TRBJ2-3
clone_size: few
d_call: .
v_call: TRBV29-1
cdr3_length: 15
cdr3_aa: CSVVGGRGSTDTQYF
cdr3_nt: TGCAGCGTTGTCGGAGGTCGCGGGAGCACAGATACGCAGTATTTT

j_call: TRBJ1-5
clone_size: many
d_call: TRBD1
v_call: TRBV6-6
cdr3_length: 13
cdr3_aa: CASTMTGFQPQHF
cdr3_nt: TGTGCCAGCACCATGACAGGGTTTCAGCCCCAGCATTTT

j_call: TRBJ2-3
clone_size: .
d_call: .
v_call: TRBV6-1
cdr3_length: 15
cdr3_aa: CASSEGTLWHQPQYF
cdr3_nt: TGTGCCAGCAGTGAAGGTACTCTGTGGCATCAGCCCCAGTATTTT

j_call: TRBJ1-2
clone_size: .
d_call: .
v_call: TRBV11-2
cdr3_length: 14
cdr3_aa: CTSSQGGQNYDYTF
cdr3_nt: TGTACCAGCAGCCAAGGGGGTCAGAACTATGACTACACCTTC

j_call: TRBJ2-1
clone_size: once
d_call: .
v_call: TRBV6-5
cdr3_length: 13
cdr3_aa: CASSAVARNEQFF
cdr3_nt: TGTGCCAGTAGTGCCGTAGCTAGGAATGAGCAGTTCTTC

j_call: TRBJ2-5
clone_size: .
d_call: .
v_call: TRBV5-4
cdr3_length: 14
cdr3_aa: CVSSLVLSQETQYF
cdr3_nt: TGTGTCAGCAGCTTGGTTCTAAGCCAAGAGACCCAGTACTTC

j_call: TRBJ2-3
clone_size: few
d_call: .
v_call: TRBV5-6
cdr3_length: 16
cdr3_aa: CASSFSRGVITDTQYF
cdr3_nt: TGTGCCAGCAGCTTCTCCCGCGGGGTAATCACAGATACGCAGTATTTT

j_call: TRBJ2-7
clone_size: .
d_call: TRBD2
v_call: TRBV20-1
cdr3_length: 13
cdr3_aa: CNAELAGFYEQYF
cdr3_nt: TGCAATGCAGAACTAGCGGGGTTCTACGAGCAGTACTTC

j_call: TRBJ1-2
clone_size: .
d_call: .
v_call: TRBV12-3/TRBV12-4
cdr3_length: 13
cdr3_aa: CASGNTFSYGYAF
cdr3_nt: TGTGCCAGCGGTAACACTTTTAGCTATGGCTACGCCTTC

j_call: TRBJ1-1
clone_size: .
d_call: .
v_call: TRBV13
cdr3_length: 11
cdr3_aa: CACNSSTEAFF
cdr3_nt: TGTGCCTGCAACTCGAGCACTGAAGCTTTCTTT

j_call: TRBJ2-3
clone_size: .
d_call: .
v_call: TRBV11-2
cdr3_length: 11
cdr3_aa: CASTGTDTQYF
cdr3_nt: TGTGCCAGCACTGGCACAGATACGCAGTATTTT

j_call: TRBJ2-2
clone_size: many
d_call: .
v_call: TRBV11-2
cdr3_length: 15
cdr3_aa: CASTVDGGSAGELFF
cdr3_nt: TGTGCCAGCACGGTTGATGGAGGGTCGGCCGGGGAGCTGTTTTTT

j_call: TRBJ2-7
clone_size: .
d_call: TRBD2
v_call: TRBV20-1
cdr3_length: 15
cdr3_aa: CSAIGLAINPYEQYF
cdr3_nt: TGCAGTGCTATCGGACTAGCGATAAACCCCTACGAGCAGTACTTC

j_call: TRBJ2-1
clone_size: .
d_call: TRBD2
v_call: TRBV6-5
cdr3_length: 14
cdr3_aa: CASSWRGAYNEQFF
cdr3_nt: TGTGCCAGCAGCTGGCGGGGGGCCTACAATGAGCAGTTCTTC